The rows below give T cell receptor beta chains drawn from one sample of a study of OX40 agonist ivuxolimab in advanced cancers. Clones were sequenced by immunoSEQ multiplex PCR, and TCRdb holds only the in-frame ones, with some missing. The repertoire holds 100,000 to 140,000 clones, with under 95% as singletons. The sequences come from CD4+ or CD8+ T cells sorted from blood, collected in a trial of the OX40 agonist ivuxolimab. The source of these receptors is an adult with an advanced solid tumor such as melanoma, head and neck, liver or kidney cancer. Both conserved end residues are part of each CDR3. Fields, in order: CDR3 length, J gene, clone size, V gene, D gene, CDR3 protein, CDR3 DNA. A D gene is named only where the DNA matches it firmly. Clone size is shown for a subset of rows, as once, few, many or a class of expanded clone.

len: 19; j_gene: TRBJ2-1; abundance: once; v_gene: TRBV28; d_gene: TRBD2; CDR3aa: CASSFLTSGRRSSYNEQFF; CDR3nt: TGTGCCAGCAGTTTTCTCACTAGCGGGAGGCGGAGCTCCTACAATGAGCAGTTCTTC
len: 15; j_gene: TRBJ1-4; abundance: .; v_gene: TRBV7-8; d_gene: .; CDR3aa: CASSFQGRANEKLFF; CDR3nt: TGTGCCAGCAGCTTCCAGGGGAGGGCTAATGAAAAACTGTTTTTT
len: 16; j_gene: TRBJ1-2; abundance: .; v_gene: TRBV5-5; d_gene: TRBD1; CDR3aa: CASSFEYRGNSYGYTF; CDR3nt: TGTGCCAGCAGCTTTGAATACAGGGGCAATTCCTATGGCTACACCTTC
len: 13; j_gene: TRBJ1-1; abundance: .; v_gene: TRBV12-5; d_gene: .; CDR3aa: CASGLDLYGEAFF; CDR3nt: TGTGCTAGTGGTTTGGACCTCTACGGGGAAGCTTTCTTT
len: 13; j_gene: TRBJ2-1; abundance: .; v_gene: TRBV7-2; d_gene: TRBD2; CDR3aa: CASSPRLANEQFF; CDR3nt: TGTGCCAGCAGCCCGCGACTAGCGAATGAGCAGTTCTTC
len: 14; j_gene: TRBJ2-5; abundance: .; v_gene: TRBV9; d_gene: .; CDR3aa: CASSVATNGETQYF; CDR3nt: TGTGCCAGCAGCGTAGCTACTAACGGGGAGACCCAGTACTTC
len: 16; j_gene: TRBJ2-7; abundance: .; v_gene: TRBV5-4; d_gene: .; CDR3aa: CASSLARQELGDEQYF; CDR3nt: TGTGCCAGCAGCTTGGCCCGACAGGAACTGGGAGACGAGCAGTACTTC
len: 15; j_gene: TRBJ2-3; abundance: .; v_gene: TRBV5-1; d_gene: .; CDR3aa: CASSLAGPDTDTQYF; CDR3nt: TGCGCCAGCAGCTTGGCGGGCCCTGACACAGATACGCAGTATTTT
len: 16; j_gene: TRBJ1-5; abundance: few; v_gene: TRBV6-1; d_gene: .; CDR3aa: CASSAAGGLYNQPQHF; CDR3nt: TGTGCCAGCAGTGCAGCCGGGGGACTTTACAATCAGCCCCAGCATTTT
len: 14; j_gene: TRBJ2-7; abundance: .; v_gene: TRBV6-5; d_gene: .; CDR3aa: CASSYWGMSDEQYF; CDR3nt: TGTGCCAGCAGTTACTGGGGCATGTCAGACGAGCAGTACTTC